This note documents a single TCR beta chain sequence. Its antigen is currently not known. No quality values exist for individual bases; no much larger clone is one base distant. These data originate in a study of cytomegalovirus exposure and HLA in healthy donors (dated by TCRdb to 2017 to 2019). Some background on the complete study: An earlier analysis of several hundred of the donors reported 276 Gb of sequence data and 117 million unique TCR beta sequences from about 179 million T cells. An early release covering roughly 600 HLA-typed donors comprised roughly 300 gigabases of sequencing data and tens of millions of unique TCR sequences. Among the approximately 420 genotyped donors, 75% to 90% belonged to the genetic ancestry cluster associated with self-reported Caucasian donors. The study aimed to test whether signatures of past pathogen exposure could be identified by cataloging public T cell receptors. The T cell repertoires of under 750 subjects were profiled by immunosequencing and related to cytomegalovirus serostatus. A separate validation cohort of approximately 130 different subjects was used in addition to the 666-subject first cohort. To predict cytomegalovirus infection status, the study brought together high-throughput TCR immunosequencing, statistical association of individual TCRs with disease status, and machine learning. A later analysis re-analyzed previously published TCR beta repertoires from hundreds of donors and added high-resolution HLA genotyping to study TCR occurrence patterns. Rather than drawing on any new phenotypic data, the later analysis identified candidate immune exposures from TCR beta sequences and the way those sequences occurred across donors. An earlier analysis of some 600 of the donors applied high-throughput TCR beta sequencing to assess whether each TCR beta V gene segment acted as functional or pseudogenic. Donor age, sex, ethnicity and CMV serostatus were collected together with the repertoire data. Genome-wide SNP genotypes for about 65% of the 666 donors were used in a later genetic analysis, which treated that subset as a discovery cohort. Every discovery cohort repertoire had been produced on one sequencing platform. HLA typing covered class I and class II loci at four-digit resolution. Typing coverage varied by locus: roughly 629-640 donors for A, B, C, DRB1 and DQB1; more than 500 for DQA1; more than 600 for DPA1; approximately 490 for DPB1. Four or five DR-DQ haplotypes were handled as single units for association and clustering because linkage in the cohort was strong. Among over 350 genotyped donors of the cohort, an average of approximately 230,000 unique TCR beta nucleotide sequences were sequenced per donor, roughly a sixth of them non-productive. General study outcomes and caveats: When HLA alleles, especially DR and DQ, strongly co-occurred, attributing TCR associations to individual alleles was difficult. In a later analysis, more than 15,000 TCR beta sequences were associated with specific HLA alleles at a false discovery rate of 0.05. According to a later genetic analysis, donors in an Asian-associated ancestry cluster had fewer N-insertions in productive TCRs than the approximately 650-donor mean. In an earlier analysis of 450 to 750 of the donors, most TCR beta V segments appeared in productive rearrangements about 90% or about 30% of the time, broadly matching IMGT annotations. The earlier analysis of almost 600 of the donors excluded 15 to 20 rarely observed V segments, including chromosome 9 orphons, because counts were too low. Across donors, most TCR sequences were observed very rarely, whereas some public TCRs were present in many individuals. A further reported finding was that TCR beta sequences accurately predicted the HLA-A and HLA-B alleles for most subjects in the first cohort. According to a later analysis, most CMV-associated TCR beta chains appeared to be HLA-restricted, and the HLA associations seemed to be driven largely by CMV exposure. The study gave a list of around 170 TCR beta chains associated with cytomegalovirus. Linkage disequilibrium might explain the correlated functional status among segregating V segments, but an unknown experimental factor could not be ruled out. Some IMGT-functional V segments, including TRBV6-2 and TRBV6-3, could not be told apart with the 87-base-pair reads, so those segments were excluded. In a later analysis, TCR association rates were found to vary across HLA loci, with the most associated TCRs seen for DRB1 alleles and the fewest for HLA-C alleles. The cohort was sequenced for TCR beta chains only, and without alpha or paired-chain data the features that could be detected were limited. A cluster of highly shared sequence variants was judged likely to be a technical artifact of the sequencing pipeline. For the cohort, immune exposure information was limited to CMV serostatus. Because HLA typing was missing for some donors at each locus, association tests included only the typed subset. In a later analysis, HLA-associated TCR beta chains showed more clonal expansion and lower generation probabilities than non-associated chains that were equally common. Presence/absence analyses assumed roughly uniform sequencing depth across donors, an assumption that may not hold. In vitro tests confirmed that a few of the cytomegalovirus-associated TCR beta chains recognize cytomegalovirus antigens. According to the authors, the approach could potentially be generalized to other disease states and immunological phenotypes. A later genetic analysis associated a missense DCLRE1C variant with V-gene and J-gene trimming of TCR beta chains, and an independent cohort replicated the association. In a later analysis, several top co-occurrence clusters were reported to appear linked to parvovirus B19, influenza, CMV and Epstein-Barr virus. The classifier was reported to diagnose cytomegalovirus status with high specificity and sensitivity in both the original cohort and the validation cohort.

The cohort consisted of 670 or so healthy bone marrow donors. At the time of sampling, every cohort member was nominally healthy, though immune exposures that went unrecorded were likely present. The donor tested CMV seronegative, placing the donor among the 350 to 400 seronegative members of the cohort. A peripheral blood sample was provided by each donor, and peripheral blood mononuclear cells were used for TCR beta sequencing. The Qiagen DNeasy Blood Extraction Kit was used to extract genomic DNA from the blood cell samples. The germline V gene (reference sequence) yields GTSNPN for CDR1 and SVGIG for CDR2. Counted from cysteine to phenylalanine, this CDR3 has 14 amino acids. CDR3 DNA is the only sequence kept; it has 42 bases, read in frame from the first base. At the junction V is shortened by 1 base and J by 4 bases, with 13 bases in between. Libraries were constructed by the immunoSEQ multiplex PCR assay. A mixture of 60 forward primers for TCR Vbeta segments and 13 reverse primers for TCR Jbeta segments was used in the multiplex PCR. A multiplex PCR assay on genomic DNA amplified the CDR3 region of rearranged TCR beta genes. On the Illumina HiSeq System, the amplified TCR beta libraries were sequenced as 87-base-pair reads. In the original analysis: A later analysis tallied around 80 million unique TCR beta chains across the 700 or so repertoires, and about 10 million of those chains were shared by two or more donors. Raw reads were error-corrected and collapsed into unique sequences with a nearest-neighbor algorithm that merged closely related sequences to remove PCR and sequencing errors. To assign V, D and J gene segments, CDR3 sequences were aligned to IMGT reference sequences. For a sequence to be retained, a match of at least six nucleotides was required to both a V gene segment and a J gene segment. A rearrangement counted as productive if the CDR3 had no stop codons and remained in frame with V and J, and every other rearrangement counted as non-productive. CDR3 was defined by IMGT convention, running from the second conserved V-encoded cysteine to the conserved J-encoded phenylalanine. In an earlier analysis of roughly 610 of the donors, sequences lacking an unambiguous match to a single V gene segment were excluded. In an earlier analysis of 587 of the donors, V segments were called functional above 56.7% productive rearrangements and were called segregating when the between-donor standard deviation exceeded 5%. To diagnose cytomegalovirus status from the catalog of TCR beta chain sequences, a statistical classification framework was built. A later analysis assigned V and J genes by comparing TCR nucleotide sequences with IMGT/GENE-DB human TR gene sequences. The TCRdist pipeline was used in a later analysis to assign CDR3 sequences and most-parsimonious VDJ recombination scenarios. In a later analysis, each TCR beta chain was defined by its CDR3 amino acid sequence together with its V-gene family, and reads lacking a unique V-gene family were excluded. As a way to deal with suspected cross-contamination and a sequencing artifact, a later analysis dropped 640 or so nucleotide sequences that were highly shared and had low generation probability. A later analysis calculated a clonal expansion index for each public chain from normalized within-repertoire ranks of inferred template counts. In a later analysis, generation probabilities were computed with a VDJ recombination model fitted to out-of-frame rearrangements, and the resulting probabilities were checked against IGoR. In a later analysis, TCR-TCR, TCR-HLA and TCR-CMV co-occurrence was scored with hypergeometric tests, and a repertoire-size bias correction was applied to TCR pairs. A later analysis estimated false discovery rates by permuting HLA or CMV assignments 20 times. A later analysis grouped co-occurring TCRs with DBSCAN, adding TCRdist sequence similarity when clustering within HLA-allele-positive subsets. Repertoires with fewer than 30,000 or more than 120,000 public chains were left out of co-occurrence clustering, as were about five repertoires with anomalous nucleotide sharing. The table comes from immuneACCESS by way of TCRdb, which keeps in-frame sequences with V and J called. Part of the clones is missing from these tables; in studies checked, under half for an unresolved V gene and the rest for unknown reasons. V and J calls and clone size are those listed in that table; D and trimming were worked out from the DNA. The sample has around 140,000 clones on record, approximately 80% of them singletons. About 1.6% of the sample goes to the ten largest clones.

This TCR came from a woman between 18 and 30 years old in good health and CMV-seronegative. Material for sequencing was PBMCs. The rearranged segments are TRBV30 and TRBJ1-2; TRBD1 could be the D gene, as 6 bases match. The sequenced DNA is TGTGCCTGGAGTGAACAGGGTCCAATCTATGGCTACACCTTC. Its coded protein is CAWSEQGPIYGYTF. Where the CDR3 stops, the reference TRBV30 and TRBJ1-2 genes take over; the full variable domain is SQTIHQWPATLVQPVGSPLSLECTVEGTSNPNLYWYRQAAGRGLQLLFYSVGIGQISSEVPQNLSASRPQDRQFILSSKKLLLSDSGFYLCAWSEQGPIYGYTFGSGTRLTVV.